The rows below give T cell receptor beta chains drawn from one sample of a study of blood T cell repertoires in COVID-19. Sequencing used immunoSEQ multiplex PCR; TCRdb keeps in-frame clones, though not all of them. Altogether some 80,000 clones are present, 90% being singletons, with the ten largest covering roughly 0.73%. Sequenced sample: peripheral blood. The receptors shown here come from a woman aged 80 or over with acute or convalescent COVID-19. Each CDR3 is given with its conserved first and last residue. Each record gives: CDR3 protein, CDR3 DNA, J gene, V gene, D gene, clone size. The D gene is left open where the match is weak. The size field is filled for only some rows; it gives once, few, many or a size class.

CASSSQGAAKNIQYF | TGTGCCAGCAGTTCCCAGGGGGCAGCCAAAAACATTCAGTACTTC | TRBJ2-4 | TRBV27 | TRBD1 | -
CASRLGTGGAQHF | TGCGCCAGCAGACTCGGGACAGGGGGGGCCCAGCATTTT | TRBJ1-5 | TRBV10-2 | TRBD1 | -
CASSLESYSYNSPLHF | TGTGCCAGCAGCTTAGAGTCCTACTCCTATAATTCACCCCTCCACTTT | TRBJ1-6 | TRBV7-2 | - | -
CASSQDGQQGVGNEQFF | TGTGCCAGCAGCCAAGATGGGCAACAGGGGGTGGGCAATGAGCAGTTCTTC | TRBJ2-1 | TRBV4-2 | TRBD1 | -
CASSLVEGAGGYTF | TGTGCCAGCAGCTTGGTCGAAGGGGCTGGTGGCTACACCTTC | TRBJ1-2 | TRBV7-2 | - | -
CASSQDPRGARGYTF | TGTGCCAGCAGCCAAGATCCCAGGGGCGCACGGGGCTACACCTTC | TRBJ1-2 | TRBV4-2 | - | -
CATSRVEPTVEAFF | TGTGCCACCAGCAGAGTTGAGCCGACAGTGGAAGCTTTCTTT | TRBJ1-1 | TRBV15 | - | -
CASSQREDRGYGYTF | TGTGCCAGCAGCCAAAGGGAAGATCGGGGCTATGGCTACACCTTC | TRBJ1-2 | TRBV4-2 | - | -
CASSLAPPGGNEKLFF | TGTGCCAGCAGCTTAGCGCCGCCAGGGGGTAATGAAAAACTGTTTTTT | TRBJ1-4 | TRBV7-8 | TRBD1 | -
CASSPGGLGNTIYF | TGTGCCAGCAGCCCCGGAGGCCTCGGAAACACCATATATTTT | TRBJ1-3 | TRBV6-5 | - | once
CASSFGVNTIYF | TGTGCCAGCAGTTTCGGGGTGAACACCATATATTTT | TRBJ1-3 | TRBV28 | - | -
CASSSRRNYGYTF | TGTGCCAGCAGCTCTAGAAGAAACTATGGCTACACCTTC | TRBJ1-2 | TRBV7-2 | - | -
CSASKGGEGYTF | TGCAGTGCTAGTAAGGGGGGGGAAGGCTACACCTTC | TRBJ1-2 | TRBV20-1 | - | -
CASSSPDWLFTDTQYF | TGTGCCAGCAGTTCCCCGGACTGGTTGTTCACAGATACGCAGTATTTT | TRBJ2-3 | TRBV6-2/TRBV6-3 | - | -
CASSSQTGVRFETQYF | TGTGCCAGCAGCTCCCAGACAGGGGTGCGGTTTGAGACCCAGTACTTC | TRBJ2-5 | TRBV4-2 | TRBD1 | -
CASSQTGETGELFF | TGCGCCAGCAGCCAGACAGGGGAAACCGGGGAGCTGTTTTTT | TRBJ2-2 | TRBV5-1 | TRBD1 | -
CASSPWGEIGYTF | TGTGCCAGCAGCCCGTGGGGCGAGATAGGCTACACCTTC | TRBJ1-2 | TRBV9 | - | -
CASTRFKTGTNTEAFF | TGTGCCAGCACCCGGTTCAAGACAGGGACGAACACTGAAGCTTTCTTT | TRBJ1-1 | TRBV2 | TRBD1 | -
CASSIRGGRTEAFF | TGTGCCAGTAGTATACGGGGGGGAAGGACTGAAGCTTTCTTT | TRBJ1-1 | TRBV19 | - | once
CASSLGLADNTDTQYF | TGCGCCAGCAGCTTGGGACTAGCGGACAACACAGATACGCAGTATTTT | TRBJ2-3 | TRBV5-1 | TRBD2 | -
CASSLQGGAESPLHF | TGCGCCAGCAGCTTGCAGGGTGGGGCGGAGTCACCCCTCCACTTT | TRBJ1-6 | TRBV5-1 | - | once
CASSISPGHSNYGYTF | TGTGCCAGCAGCATTAGCCCGGGACACTCGAACTATGGCTACACCTTC | TRBJ1-2 | TRBV7-6 | - | -
CASGEREITGELFF | TGCGCCAGCGGGGAGCGGGAGATCACCGGGGAGCTGTTTTTT | TRBJ2-2 | TRBV5-1 | TRBD2 | -
CASRPGLAAEQQFF | TGTGCCAGCAGACCGGGACTAGCGGCAGAACAGCAGTTCTTC | TRBJ2-1 | TRBV27 | TRBD2 | once
CSARAQETQYF | TGCAGTGCTAGAGCTCAAGAGACCCAGTACTTC | TRBJ2-5 | TRBV20-1 | - | -
CASSGGRKSMQETQYF | TGTGCCAGCTCGGGCGGGAGGAAAAGTATGCAAGAGACCCAGTACTTC | TRBJ2-5 | TRBV3-1/TRBV3-2 | TRBD2 | -
CASSLGRAPNTGELFF | TGTGCCAGCAGCTTAGGGAGGGCCCCAAACACCGGGGAGCTGTTTTTT | TRBJ2-2 | TRBV7-2 | - | -
CASSLLHRTWSTEAFF | TGTGCCAGCAGCTTACTCCACAGGACATGGTCCACTGAAGCTTTCTTT | TRBJ1-1 | TRBV27 | - | -
CASSVAPPANTGELFF | TGTGCCAGCAGTGTGGCCCCGCCAGCGAACACCGGGGAGCTGTTTTTT | TRBJ2-2 | TRBV2 | - | once
CASTGDRGHPSPLHF | TGTGCCAGCACCGGGGACAGGGGGCATCCATCACCCCTCCACTTT | TRBJ1-6 | TRBV3-1/TRBV3-2 | TRBD1 | -
CASSRLRGSAPGEQYF | TGTGCCAGCAGTCGGCTTCGGGGATCCGCCCCCGGCGAGCAGTACTTC | TRBJ2-7 | TRBV6-6 | - | -
CASGLPTSGASYEQYF | TGTGCCAGCGGACTTCCGACTAGCGGGGCTTCCTACGAGCAGTACTTC | TRBJ2-7 | TRBV5-6 | TRBD2 | -
CATGRERDTEAFF | TGTGCCACCGGGCGGGAGCGGGACACTGAAGCTTTCTTT | TRBJ1-1 | TRBV10-3 | - | -
CASSPVAGDSYEQYF | TGTGCCAGCAGCCCCGTAGCCGGGGACTCCTACGAGCAGTACTTC | TRBJ2-7 | TRBV7-6 | - | -
CASSPGLGDYNEQFF | TGTGCCAGCTCGCCGGGACTAGGGGACTACAATGAGCAGTTCTTC | TRBJ2-1 | TRBV25-1 | TRBD2 | -
CARSPRDRGLDEQFF | TGTGCCAGAAGCCCCCGGGACAGGGGATTGGATGAGCAGTTCTTC | TRBJ2-1 | TRBV7-5 | - | -
CASMRSLGGIYGYTF | TGTGCCAGCATGAGGTCCCTAGGGGGAATCTATGGCTACACCTTC | TRBJ1-2 | TRBV6-5 | - | -
CASRQQGQNTEAFF | TGTGCCAGCCGACAACAGGGACAGAACACTGAAGCTTTCTTT | TRBJ1-1 | TRBV27 | - | -
CASSQEVPLGPYGYTF | TGTGCCAGCAGCCAAGAAGTACCGTTGGGGCCCTATGGCTACACCTTC | TRBJ1-2 | TRBV3-1/TRBV3-2 | - | few
CASSLQGSGNTIYF | TGTGCCAGCAGCTTACAGGGCTCTGGAAACACCATATATTTT | TRBJ1-3 | TRBV5-4 | - | -
CASSLGGATEAFF | TGCGCCAGCAGCTTGGGCGGGGCCACTGAAGCTTTCTTT | TRBJ1-1 | TRBV5-1 | - | -
CASATGTLLAGVVGELFF | TGTGCCAGCGCAACCGGGACATTGCTAGCGGGAGTGGTCGGGGAGCTGTTTTTT | TRBJ2-2 | TRBV19 | TRBD2 | -
CASSPDRTVTMGYTF | TGCGCCAGCAGCCCTGATAGGACAGTAACTATGGGCTACACCTTC | TRBJ1-2 | TRBV4-1 | - | -
CASSQDGLAGHNEQFF | TGCGCCAGCAGCCAAGATGGGCTAGCGGGGCACAATGAGCAGTTCTTC | TRBJ2-1 | TRBV4-3 | TRBD2 | -
CASSHGQGAQPQHF | TGTGCCAGCAGCCATGGACAGGGCGCTCAGCCCCAGCATTTT | TRBJ1-5 | TRBV6-5 | TRBD1 | -
CASSRREETQYF | TGTGCCAGCAGTAGGCGGGAAGAGACCCAGTACTTC | TRBJ2-5 | TRBV6-6 | - | -
CATSRDLAGLQGQFF | TGTGCCACCAGCAGAGATCTGGCAGGGCTACAGGGGCAGTTCTTC | TRBJ2-1 | TRBV15 | - | -
CASSLELAGTNTGELFF | TGCGCCAGCAGCTTGGAGCTAGCGGGGACGAACACCGGGGAGCTGTTTTTT | TRBJ2-2 | TRBV5-1 | TRBD2 | -
CASSGGVGTSGTDTQYF | TGCGCCAGCAGCGGCGGGGTGGGGACTAGCGGCACAGATACGCAGTATTTT | TRBJ2-3 | TRBV5-1 | TRBD2 | -
CASSQAGIDSYEQYF | TGTGCCAGTAGTCAGGCGGGGATTGATAGCTACGAGCAGTACTTC | TRBJ2-7 | TRBV19 | - | -
CASSLSYEQYF | TGTGCCAGCAGCCTCTCCTACGAGCAGTACTTC | TRBJ2-7 | TRBV7-2 | - | -
CASSLAPVGEFF | TGTGCCAGCAGCTTGGCTCCAGTCGGGGAGTTCTTC | TRBJ2-1 | TRBV5-6 | - | -
CVRSFLRTGPKKETQYF | TGTGTCAGAAGCTTCCTTCGGACAGGGCCCAAAAAAGAGACCCAGTACTTC | TRBJ2-5 | TRBV7-5 | - | -
CASSKSGGLYNEQFF | TGTGCCAGCAGCAAGAGCGGGGGGCTCTACAATGAGCAGTTCTTC | TRBJ2-1 | TRBV9 | TRBD2 | -
CASKGIYGYTF | TGTGCCAGCAAGGGGATCTATGGCTACACCTTC | TRBJ1-2 | TRBV6-5 | - | -
CASSVSGSLNEQFF | TGCGCCAGCAGTGTTAGCGGGAGCTTAAATGAACAGTTCTTC | TRBJ2-1 | TRBV10-1 | TRBD2 | -
CASSQTGLNQPQHF | TGCGCCAGCAGCCAGACAGGGTTAAATCAGCCCCAGCATTTT | TRBJ1-5 | TRBV4-1 | TRBD1 | few
CASRNRVTYEQYF | TGTGCCAGCAGGAACAGGGTCACCTACGAGCAGTACTTC | TRBJ2-7 | TRBV12-3/TRBV12-4 | - | -
CASSLPPLQTDTQYF | TGTGCCAGCAGCTTGCCCCCCCTTCAGACAGATACGCAGTATTTT | TRBJ2-3 | TRBV7-8 | - | -
CASSLGTLGGETQYF | TGCGCCAGCAGCTTGGGGACCTTGGGCGGGGAGACCCAGTACTTC | TRBJ2-5 | TRBV5-1 | - | -